What follows are 11 T cell receptor beta chains derived from one specimen sequenced in a study of T cell changes during pregnancy in multiple sclerosis. Profiled with immunoSEQ multiplex PCR; TCRdb holds only in-frame clones, not every one. The sample includes over 90,000 clones, 85% to 95% of them seen just once. Specimen: peripheral blood, collected after pregnancy. These receptors all come from a female donor with multiple sclerosis, enrolled in a pregnancy study.

The chain recombines TRBV13 with TRBJ1-1; 11 nucleotides agree with TRBD1. V trimming: 5 bases; J trimming: 0 bases; junction bases outside the gene matches: 11. Germline lookup yields CDR1 PRHDT and CDR2 FYEKMQ (reference sequence). The CDR3 runs 18 residues. CDR3 DNA sequence: TGTGCCAGCAGCCTACGGACAGGGGGCCCCCAGATGAACACTGAAGCTTTCTTT. Encoded protein: CASSLRTGGPQMNTEAFF. Using reference TRBV13 and TRBJ1-1 for the parts outside the CDR3, the full variable domain is AAGVIQSPRHLIKEKRETATLKCYPIPRHDTVYWYQQGPGQDPQFLISFYEKMQSDKGSIPDRFSAQQFSDYHSELNMSSLELGDSALYFCASSLRTGGPQMNTEAFFGQGTRLTVV.

The chain links TRBV7-2 to TRBJ1-2; weak D call: TRBD1 (5 bases). In germline, CDR1 is SGHTA, CDR2 FQGNSA. The CDR3 sequence is 15 residues long. Trimming pared 0 bases from V and 3 bases from J, leaving 11 bases between. The CDR3 bases are TGTGCCAGCAGCTTAGCGTGGGGGAGGGACTATGGCTACACCTTC. It is translated as CASSLAWGRDYGYTF.

The chain uses TRBV7-9 and TRBJ2-7; TRBD1 matches 7 bases. The ends lost 6 bases at V and 6 bases at J; junction bases unmatched: 11. Germline assignment: CDR1 SEHNR and CDR2 FQNEAQ (reference sequence). The CDR3 is 14 amino acids. DNA of the CDR3: TGTGCCAGCAGTTCCACTAGGGGGCTAGGCGAGCAGTACTTC. Protein product: CASSSTRGLGEQYF. The full variable domain, with the rest looked up from reference TRBV7-9 and TRBJ2-7, is DTGVSQNPRHKITKRGQNVTFRCDPISEHNRLYWYRQTLGQGPEFLTYFQNEAQLEKSRLLSDRFSAERPKGSFSTLEIQRTEQGDSAMYLCASSSTRGLGEQYFGPGTRLTVT.

V gene TRBV30 combines with J gene TRBJ2-3, with 9 bases matching TRBD2. CDR1 is GTSNPN, CDR2 SVGIG, per germline (reference sequence). Germline trimming cut 3 bases from V and 0 bases from J; bases unmatched to any gene: 10. The CDR3 has 17 amino acids. The CDR3 nucleotides read TGTGCCTGGAGCCCCGCCAGACTAGCGGTTAGCACAGATACGCAGTATTTT. Protein sequence: CAWSPARLAVSTDTQYF.

The rearrangement uses TRBV9 and TRBJ2-7; D possibly corresponds to TRBD2 (6 bases). This CDR3 comprises 15 residues. The V and J ends lost 0 bases and 1 base respectively, with 11 bases between them. The V gene's germline CDR1 is SGDLS and CDR2 YYNGEE. CDR3 DNA sequence: TGTGCCAGCAGCGTAGGGGGGACTGGATCCTACGAGCAGTACTTC. This translates into CASSVGGTGSYEQYF.

J is TRBJ2-3 and V is TRBV7-6; maybe TRBD1 (5 bases). Trimming cost V 2 bases and J 2 bases, with 11 bases left between them. CDR3 length: 15 amino acids. Germline CDR1 SGHVS, CDR2 FNYEAQ. CDR3 in amino acids: CASSLRGFDTDTQYF. The CDR3, as DNA: TGTGCCAGCAGCTTAAGGGGTTTCGACACAGATACGCAGTATTTT.

The chain combines TRBV19 with TRBJ2-4, with D perhaps TRBD1 (6 bases). The CDR3 extends over 14 amino acids. The germline gives CDR1 LNHDA, CDR2 SQIVND (reference sequence). V was cut by 5 bases and J by 3 bases, with 11 bases left in between. The DNA of the CDR3 is TGTGCCAGTAGTTATCAGGGGCGCAAAAACATTCAGTACTTC. Protein sequence: CASSYQGRKNIQYF.

Only one count was recorded for this clone. The genes are TRBV7-2 and TRBJ2-7; TRBD1 aligns across 7 bases. The CDR3 loop spans 16 amino acids. With V trimmed by 5 bases and J by 2 bases, 12 bases remained unmatched. The V gene's germline CDR1 is SGHTA and CDR2 FQGNSA. The CDR3 region has the DNA TGTGCCAGCAGCCTCCCTACTACAGGGGACCCCTACGAGCAGTACTTC. Its translation is CASSLPTTGDPYEQYF.

The V and J genes are TRBV25-1 and TRBJ2-1; D not certain. Germline V lookup: CDR1 MGHDK, CDR2 SYGVNS. Between the trimmed V and J ends, which lost 4 bases and 9 bases, there was a span of 13 bases. The CDR3 is 13 residues long. This CDR3 reads CASSVPVTGEQFF. The CDR3 DNA reads TGTGCCAGCAGTGTTCCGGTTACGGGTGAGCAGTTCTTC. The whole variable domain, remainder taken from reference TRBV25-1 and TRBJ2-1, is EADIYQTPRYLVIGTGKKITLECSQTMGHDKMYWYQQDPGMELHLIHYSYGVNSTEKGDLSSESTVSRIRTEHFPLTLESARPSHTSQYLCASSVPVTGEQFFGPGTRLTVL.

This sequence joins TRBV6-5 and TRBJ1-1; no firm D call. This CDR3 contains 13 residues. Trimming took 2 bases from V and 7 from J, leaving 11 bases between them. Germline V gene data show CDR1 as MNHEY and CDR2 as SVGAGI. CDR3 sequence: CASSYGYGFEAFF. As DNA, the CDR3 is TGTGCCAGCAGTTACGGGTACGGGTTTGAAGCTTTCTTT.

The rearrangement joins TRBV5-5 to TRBJ2-7; TRBD1 agrees at 12 bases. This CDR3 has 15 amino acids. The V gene end was trimmed by 2 bases and the J gene end by 6 bases; junction bases not matched to a gene: 6. Germline V gene sequence: CDR1 SGHKS, CDR2 YYEKEE (reference sequence). CDR3 coding DNA: TGTGCCAGCAGCTTTTCGGGACAGGGGGCATCCGAGCAGTACTTC. It is translated as CASSFSGQGASEQYF.